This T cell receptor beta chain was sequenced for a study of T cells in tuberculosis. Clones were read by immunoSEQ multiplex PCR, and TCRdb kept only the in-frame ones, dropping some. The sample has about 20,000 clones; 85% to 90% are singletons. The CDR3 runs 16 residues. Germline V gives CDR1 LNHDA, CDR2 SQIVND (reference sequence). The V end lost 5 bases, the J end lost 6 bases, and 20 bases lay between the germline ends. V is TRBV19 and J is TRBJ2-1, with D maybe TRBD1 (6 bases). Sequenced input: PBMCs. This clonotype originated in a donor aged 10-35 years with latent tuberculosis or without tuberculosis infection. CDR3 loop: CASSPRHRQEPNEQFF. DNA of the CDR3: TGTGCCAGTAGTCCCAGACACAGACAGGAACCCAATGAGCAGTTCTTC.